Each of the 25 T cell receptor beta chains below was sequenced from the same sample in a study of T cell responses to AZD1222 COVID-19 vaccine. Assay used: immunoSEQ multiplex PCR; TCRdb lists only in-frame clones, some missing. This repertoire shows about 120,000 clones, about 90% found once; its top ten account for over 5%. The input for sequencing was peripheral blood, taken on day 0 of AZD1222 vaccination. All receptors derive from an adult in good health.

The chain has TRBV10-3 and TRBJ2-5, with 9 bases lining up with TRBD1. V gave up 6 bases and J gave up 0 bases; unmatched junction bases: 5. The CDR3 sequence is 15 residues long. CDR1 and CDR2 from the germline V gene are ENHRY and SYGVKD. As DNA, the CDR3 is TGTGCCATCAGGGCGGGACAGGGTGACCAAGAGACCCAGTACTTC. Amino acid sequence: CAIRAGQGDQETQYF.

The J gene is TRBJ2-3, the V gene TRBV7-9, with no clear D. Germline V gene data show CDR1 as SEHNR and CDR2 as FQNEAQ (reference sequence). This CDR3 region has 16 residues. V was pared by 5 bases and J by 4 bases, with 19 bases between. In nucleotides, the CDR3 is TGTGCCAGCAGCCCCAAAACTGGGGTGGACGCAGATACGCAGTATTTT. Its protein is CASSPKTGVDADTQYF.

This chain uses TRBV19 with TRBJ2-3; 12 bases map to TRBD2. There are 16 residues in the CDR3. Germline CDR1 reads LNHDA; CDR2 reads SQIVND (reference sequence). V trimming: 3 bases; J trimming: 3 bases; junction bases outside the gene matches: 4. Here the CDR3 reads CASSIGLAGFTDTQYF. CDR3 DNA: TGTGCCAGTAGTATTGGACTAGCGGGATTTACAGATACGCAGTATTTT.

The chain carries TRBV6-5 and TRBJ1-3; no clear D. This CDR3 comprises 16 residues. The germline V gene has CDR1 MNHEY and CDR2 SVGAGI. V lost 0 bases and J lost 4, with 13 bases in between. The DNA for the CDR3 is TGTGCCAGCAGTTACTCGGAAGTCCAGGCAGGAAACACCATATATTTT. It encodes CASSYSEVQAGNTIYF.

This chain joins TRBV5-1 and TRBJ2-7; TRBD2 might be the D (6 bases). Germline CDR1 is SGHRS and CDR2 is YFSETQ. V lost 0 bases to trimming and J lost 4 bases, with 14 bases between them. The CDR3 spans 15 residues. The DNA of the CDR3 is TGCGCCAGCAGCTTGGCCGTCGGGGGAGCATACGAGCAGTACTTC. Its translation: CASSLAVGGAYEQYF.

The chain uses TRBV12-3 or TRBV12-4 and TRBJ2-3; 7 nucleotides agree with TRBD1. Trimming cost V 8 bases and J 4 bases; bases outside gene matches: 6. The CDR3 covers 13 residues. The CDR3 coding sequence is TGTGCCAGCTTGGACAGGCCACCAGATACGCAGTATTTT. It codes for CASLDRPPDTQYF.

The V and J genes are TRBV6-1 and TRBJ1-3; a possible D gene is TRBD1 (5 bases). CDR3 length equals 15 residues. Trimming stripped 3 bases from V and 8 bases from J, with 17 bases between. CDR1 and CDR2 (germline): MNHNS, SASEGT. The CDR3: CASSEHHSLGDTIYF. CDR3 DNA: TGTGCCAGCAGTGAGCACCACTCCCTAGGGGACACCATATATTTT.

This clone was picked up one time. The chain is built from TRBV28 and TRBJ2-4; perhaps TRBD1 as D (6 bases). CDR3 length: 15 amino acids. The germline V gene encodes CDR1 MDHEN and CDR2 SYDVKM. V was pared by 5 bases and J by 1 base, with 12 bases between. CDR3 sequence reads: CASSTGYAAKNIQYF. In DNA form, the CDR3 reads TGTGCCAGCAGTACAGGGTATGCGGCCAAAAACATTCAGTACTTC.

The chain combines TRBV7-9 with TRBJ1-1; no firm D call. Trimming removed 3 bases at V and 5 bases at J, with 4 bases between. The CDR3 runs to 11 residues. From germline, CDR1 is SEHNR and CDR2 FQNEAQ (reference sequence). CDR3 in DNA: TGTGCCAGCAGCTTCAGTACTGAAGCTTTCTTT. This translates into CASSFSTEAFF.

The rearrangement uses TRBV2 and TRBJ2-5, with 11 bases fitting TRBD1. V lost 6 bases to trimming and J lost 2 bases; unmatched junction nucleotides: 5. The CDR3 loop spans 15 amino acids. Germline V gene data show CDR1 as SNHLY and CDR2 as FYNNEI. The CDR3 protein is CASRWDRGKQETQYF. Written as DNA, the CDR3 is TGTGCCAGCAGATGGGACAGGGGGAAGCAAGAGACCCAGTACTTC.

J is TRBJ1-1 and V is TRBV7-9, with D uncertain. The V gene lost 4 bases and the J gene lost 2 bases, with 17 bases spanning the gap. The CDR3 has 16 residues. CDR1 SEHNR and CDR2 FQNEAQ come from the germline V gene (reference sequence). CDR3 region: CASSSSDKGANTEAFF. CDR3 coding DNA: TGTGCCAGCAGCTCGTCGGATAAGGGAGCCAACACTGAAGCTTTCTTT.

The rearrangement joins TRBV4-2 to TRBJ1-2; D not resolved. This CDR3 is built from 14 residues. In germline, CDR1 is LGHNA, CDR2 YNFKEQ. V gave up 0 bases and J gave up 3 bases, with 8 bases separating them. The CDR3, as DNA: TGTGCCAGCAGCCAAGAGTCGCGGGACTATGGCTACACCTTC. Encoded protein: CASSQESRDYGYTF.

The rearrangement links TRBV5-4 to TRBJ2-2; 7 positions match TRBD1. Germline loops: CDR1 SGHNT, CDR2 YYREEE (reference sequence). With V trimmed by 0 bases and J by 2 bases, 7 bases remained unmatched. CDR3 length: 17 amino acids. CDR3 residues: CASSLDRGWGNTGELFF. The CDR3 DNA reads as TGTGCCAGCAGCTTGGACAGGGGATGGGGTAACACCGGGGAGCTGTTTTTT.

V is TRBV7-9 and J is TRBJ2-3, with TRBD2 matching 13 bases. J was trimmed by 1 base and V by 5 bases; bases with no gene match: 12. The CDR3 contains 19 residues. CDR1 and CDR2 from the germline V gene are SEHNR and FQNEAQ (reference sequence). CDR3 DNA sequence: TGTGCCAGCAGCCTCACCGGGACTAGCGGGAAAGCGCGCACAGATACGCAGTATTTT. Encoded protein: CASSLTGTSGKARTDTQYF.

This chain joins TRBV7-8 and TRBJ1-2, with a weak D call TRBD1 (5 bases). Germline CDR1 reads SGHVS; CDR2 reads FQNEAQ. The CDR3 is made up of 15 amino acids. V was trimmed by 0 bases and J by 6 bases, leaving 14 bases between them. The CDR3 reads CASSLAIGTLNGYTF. In DNA form, the CDR3 reads TGTGCCAGCAGCTTAGCGATTGGGACTCTAAATGGCTACACCTTC.

V gene TRBV11-2 combines with J gene TRBJ1-2, with D unclear. Trimming shortened V by 5 bases and J by 5 bases, and 12 bases separated the two germline ends. The CDR3 contains 13 residues. From germline, CDR1 is SGHAT and CDR2 FQNNGV. The CDR3 reads CASSQDGIYGYTF. The DNA for the CDR3 is TGTGCCAGCAGCCAGGACGGAATATATGGCTACACCTTC.

DNA of the CDR3: TGTGCCAGTAGCTGGGACAGGGGAAGCAATCAGCCCCAGCATTTT. Protein product: CASSWDRGSNQPQHF. The genes are TRBV19 and TRBJ1-5; the match to TRBD1 covers 10 bases. The CDR3 spans 15 residues. Germline V lookup: CDR1 LNHDA, CDR2 SQIVND (reference sequence). Germline trimming cut 6 bases from V and 1 base from J; bases unmatched to any gene: 3. The complete variable domain, with remaining parts taken from reference TRBV19 and TRBJ1-5, reads DGGITQSPKYLFRKEGQNVTLSCEQNLNHDAMYWYRQDPGQGLRLIYYSQIVNDFQKGDIAEGYSVSREKKESFPLTVTSAQKNPTAFYLCASSWDRGSNQPQHFGDGTRLSIL.

The J gene is TRBJ1-4, the V gene TRBV5-1, with D perhaps TRBD1 (5 bases). The germline gives CDR1 SGHRS, CDR2 YFSETQ. V was shortened by 5 bases and J by 7 bases, with 15 bases between the two germline ends. The CDR3 sequence is 14 residues long. CDR3 loop: CASRTTVVGEKLFF. The DNA of the CDR3 is TGCGCCAGCAGAACGACAGTGGTTGGTGAAAAACTGTTTTTT.

The rearrangement uses TRBV3-1 (or the pseudogene TRBV3-2) and TRBJ1-4; 10 bases fit TRBD1. Germline trimming cut 8 bases from V and 7 bases from J; bases unmatched to any gene: 7. CDR1 LGHDT and CDR2 YNNKEL come from the germline V gene (reference sequence). The CDR3 length is 14 residues. This chain's CDR3 is CASRGTGVLEKLFF. CDR3 coding DNA: TGTGCCAGCCGTGGGACAGGGGTACTTGAAAAACTGTTTTTT.

V is TRBV19 and J is TRBJ1-3; D possibly corresponds to TRBD1 (5 bases). The V and J ends lost 4 bases and 4 bases respectively, with 11 bases between them. There are 14 residues in the CDR3. The germline CDR1 and CDR2 sequences are LNHDA and SQIVND (reference sequence). CDR3 sequence (DNA): TGTGCCAGTAGTACACAGGTCTCGGGAAACACCATATATTTT. Translated: CASSTQVSGNTIYF.

The chain employs TRBV12-3 or TRBV12-4 and TRBJ1-1; no clear D gene. This CDR3 has 13 residues. V lost 3 bases to trimming and J lost 5 bases, with 10 bases between them. CDR3 amino acids: CASSFPGATEAFF. For the CDR3, the DNA is TGTGCCAGCAGTTTCCCCGGTGCGACTGAAGCTTTCTTT.

The rearrangement uses TRBV7-9 and TRBJ2-7; D remains unclear. There are 15 residues in the CDR3. Germline values: CDR1 SEHNR, CDR2 FQNEAQ (reference sequence). Trimming pared 4 bases from V and 6 bases from J, leaving 19 bases between. CDR3 sequence: CASSSMKGVVGEQYF. The CDR3 bases are TGTGCCAGCAGCTCAATGAAGGGTGTAGTGGGCGAGCAGTACTTC.

This clone was counted at least ten times. The genes are TRBV7-9 and TRBJ1-3, with D tentatively TRBD1 (5 bases). Trimming cost V 6 bases and J 4 bases, with 7 bases left between them. The CDR3 consists of 12 residues. Germline-derived CDR1 and CDR2 are SEHNR and FQNEAQ (reference sequence). The CDR3 DNA follows: TGTGCCAGCAGGCCAGGGGGAAACACCATATATTTT. This encodes CASRPGGNTIYF. Looking up the rest from reference TRBV7-9 and TRBJ1-3 gives the full variable domain: DTGVSQNPRHKITKRGQNVTFRCDPISEHNRLYWYRQTLGQGPEFLTYFQNEAQLEKSRLLSDRFSAERPKGSFSTLEIQRTEQGDSAMYLCASRPGGNTIYFGEGSWLTVV.

This chain connects TRBV2 to TRBJ1-3; D unclear. The V and J ends lost 6 bases and 8 bases respectively, with 11 bases between them. Per germline, CDR1 SNHLY and CDR2 FYNNEI. The CDR3 totals 12 residues. The CDR3 bases are TGTGCCAGCAGGGCAAGTCGATACACCATATATTTT. Protein product: CASRASRYTIYF.

V is TRBV9 and J is TRBJ2-1; D unclear. CDR1 and CDR2 from the germline V gene are SGDLS and YYNGEE. The CDR3 contains 13 residues. V gave up 3 bases and J gave up 10 bases, with 14 bases separating them. CDR3 bases: TGTGCCAGCAGCGACCAGGAGTTCAGGGAGCAGTTCTTC. It translates to CASSDQEFREQFF. The full variable domain, with the rest looked up from reference TRBV9 and TRBJ2-1, is DSGVTQTPKHLITATGQRVTLRCSPRSGDLSVYWYQQSLDQGLQFLIQYYNGEERAKGNILERFSAQQFPDLHSELNLSSLELGDSALYFCASSDQEFREQFFGPGTRLTVL.